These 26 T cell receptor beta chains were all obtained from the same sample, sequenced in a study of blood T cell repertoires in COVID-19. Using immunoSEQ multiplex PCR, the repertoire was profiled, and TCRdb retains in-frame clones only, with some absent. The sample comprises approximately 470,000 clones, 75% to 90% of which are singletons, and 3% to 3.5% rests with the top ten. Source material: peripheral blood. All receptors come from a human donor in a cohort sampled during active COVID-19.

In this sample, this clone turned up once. CDR3 nucleotides: TGCGCCAGCAGCCAAGGAGCGGGAGGCACCTACGAGCAGTACTTC. Its protein is CASSQGAGGTYEQYF. The gene calls are TRBV4-3 and TRBJ2-7; 9 bases map to TRBD2. Germline lookup yields CDR1 LGHNA and CDR2 YSLEER. V dropped 1 base and J dropped 2; count of bases not matched to a gene: 3. The length of the CDR3 is 15 residues.

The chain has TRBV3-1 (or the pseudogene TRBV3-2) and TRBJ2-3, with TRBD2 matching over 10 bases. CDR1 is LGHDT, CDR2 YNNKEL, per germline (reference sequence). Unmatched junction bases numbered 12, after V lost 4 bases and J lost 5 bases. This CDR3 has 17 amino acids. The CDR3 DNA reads TGTGCCAGCAGCCCCACCCCCCTAGCGGGAGTTGGAGATACGCAGTATTTT. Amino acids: CASSPTPLAGVGDTQYF.

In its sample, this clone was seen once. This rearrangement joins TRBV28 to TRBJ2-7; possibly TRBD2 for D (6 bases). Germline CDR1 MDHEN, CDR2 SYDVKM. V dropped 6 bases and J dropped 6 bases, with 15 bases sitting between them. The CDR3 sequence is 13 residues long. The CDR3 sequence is CASSPGLISEQYF. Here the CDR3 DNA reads TGTGCCAGCAGCCCGGGACTGATCTCCGAGCAGTACTTC.

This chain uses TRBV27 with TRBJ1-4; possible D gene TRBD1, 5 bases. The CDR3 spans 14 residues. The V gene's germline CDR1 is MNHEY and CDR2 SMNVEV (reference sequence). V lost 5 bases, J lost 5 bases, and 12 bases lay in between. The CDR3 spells CASSRQGSNEKLFF. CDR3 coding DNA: TGTGCCAGCAGTAGGCAGGGATCAAATGAAAAACTGTTTTTT.

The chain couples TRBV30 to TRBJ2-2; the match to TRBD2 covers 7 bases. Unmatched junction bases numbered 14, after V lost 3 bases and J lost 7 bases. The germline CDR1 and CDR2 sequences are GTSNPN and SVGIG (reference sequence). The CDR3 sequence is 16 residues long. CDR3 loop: CAWRAKGREFGGELFF. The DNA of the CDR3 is TGTGCCTGGAGGGCGAAGGGGCGGGAGTTCGGCGGGGAGCTGTTTTTT.

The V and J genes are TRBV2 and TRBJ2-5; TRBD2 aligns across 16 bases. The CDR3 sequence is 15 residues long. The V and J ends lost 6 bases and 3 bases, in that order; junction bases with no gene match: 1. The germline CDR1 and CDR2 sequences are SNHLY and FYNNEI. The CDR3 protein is CASRGLAGGEETQYF. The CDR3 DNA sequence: TGTGCCAGCAGGGGACTAGCGGGAGGGGAAGAGACCCAGTACTTC.

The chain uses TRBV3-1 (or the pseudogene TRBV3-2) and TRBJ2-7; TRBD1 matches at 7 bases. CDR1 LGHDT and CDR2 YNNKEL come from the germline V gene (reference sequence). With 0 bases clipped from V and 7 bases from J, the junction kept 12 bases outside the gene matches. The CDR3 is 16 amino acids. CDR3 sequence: CASSQEVGQFVREQYF. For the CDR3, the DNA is TGTGCCAGCAGCCAAGAAGTGGGACAGTTTGTAAGAGAGCAGTACTTC.

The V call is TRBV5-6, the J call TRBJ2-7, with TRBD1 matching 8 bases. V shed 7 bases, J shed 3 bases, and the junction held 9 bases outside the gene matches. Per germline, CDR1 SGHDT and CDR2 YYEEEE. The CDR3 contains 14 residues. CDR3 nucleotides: TGTGCCAGCGGACCACAGGGGGGCGGCTACGAGCAGTACTTC. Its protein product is CASGPQGGGYEQYF.

CDR3 DNA sequence: TGTGCCAGCAGTTTAGGGGGTCCCAGGGGGTCGCACGAGCAGTACTTC. This gives the protein CASSLGGPRGSHEQYF. V and J are TRBV27 and TRBJ2-7; 7 bases agree with TRBD1. Germline V gene sequence: CDR1 MNHEY, CDR2 SMNVEV (reference sequence). V lost 2 bases to trimming and J lost 5 bases; unmatched junction nucleotides: 12. The CDR3 runs to 16 residues.

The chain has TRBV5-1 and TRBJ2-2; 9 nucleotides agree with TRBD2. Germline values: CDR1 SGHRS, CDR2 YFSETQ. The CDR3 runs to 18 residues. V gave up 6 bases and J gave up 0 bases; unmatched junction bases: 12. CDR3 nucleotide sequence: TGCGCCAGCACCCCCACGGCTAGCGGGGCCGCGAACACCGGGGAGCTGTTTTTT. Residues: CASTPTASGAANTGELFF.

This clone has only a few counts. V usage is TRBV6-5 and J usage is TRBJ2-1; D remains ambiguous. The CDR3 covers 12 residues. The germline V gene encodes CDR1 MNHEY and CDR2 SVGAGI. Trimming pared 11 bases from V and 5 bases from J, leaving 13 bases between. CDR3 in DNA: TGTGCCTCCACCCGGTTCGACAATGAGCAGTTCTTC. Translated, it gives CASTRFDNEQFF.

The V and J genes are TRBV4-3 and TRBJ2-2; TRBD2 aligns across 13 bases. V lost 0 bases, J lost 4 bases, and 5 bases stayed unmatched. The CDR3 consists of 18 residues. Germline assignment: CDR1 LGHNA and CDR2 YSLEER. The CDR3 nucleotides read TGCGCCAGCAGCCAAGAGACTAGCGGGAGGTTCCGCACCGGGGAGCTGTTTTTT. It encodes CASSQETSGRFRTGELFF.

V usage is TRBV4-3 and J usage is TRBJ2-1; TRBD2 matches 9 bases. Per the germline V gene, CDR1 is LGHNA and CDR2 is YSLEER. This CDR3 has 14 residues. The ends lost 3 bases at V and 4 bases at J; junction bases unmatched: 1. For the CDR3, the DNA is TGCGCCAGCAGCCAGACTAGCGGATACAATGAGCAGTTCTTC. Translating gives CASSQTSGYNEQFF.

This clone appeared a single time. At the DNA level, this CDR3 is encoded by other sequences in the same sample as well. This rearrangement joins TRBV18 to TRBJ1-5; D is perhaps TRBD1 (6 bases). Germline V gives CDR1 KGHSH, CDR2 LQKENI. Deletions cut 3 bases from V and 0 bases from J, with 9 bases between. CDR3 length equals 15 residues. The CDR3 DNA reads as TGTGCCAGCTCACCTCAGGGGAATAGCAATCAGCCCCAGCATTTT. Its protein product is CASSPQGNSNQPQHF.

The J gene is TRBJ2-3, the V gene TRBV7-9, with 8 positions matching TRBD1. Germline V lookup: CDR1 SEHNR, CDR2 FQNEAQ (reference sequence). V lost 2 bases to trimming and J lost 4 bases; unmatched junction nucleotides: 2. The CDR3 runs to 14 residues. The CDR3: CASSLPGGADTQYF. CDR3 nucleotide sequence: TGTGCCAGCAGCTTACCAGGGGGCGCAGATACGCAGTATTTT.

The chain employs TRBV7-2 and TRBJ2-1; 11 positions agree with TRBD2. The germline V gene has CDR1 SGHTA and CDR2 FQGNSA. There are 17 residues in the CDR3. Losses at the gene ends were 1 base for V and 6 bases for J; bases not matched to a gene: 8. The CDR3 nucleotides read TGTGCCAGCAGCTTAGAACTAGCGGGAGCGAGATCCAATGAGCAGTTCTTC. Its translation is CASSLELAGARSNEQFF.

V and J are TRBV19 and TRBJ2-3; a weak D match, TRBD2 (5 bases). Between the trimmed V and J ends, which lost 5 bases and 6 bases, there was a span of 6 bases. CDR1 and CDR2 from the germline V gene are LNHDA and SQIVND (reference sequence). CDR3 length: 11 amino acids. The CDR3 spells CASSERDTQYF. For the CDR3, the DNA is TGTGCCAGTAGTGAGCGGGATACGCAGTATTTT.

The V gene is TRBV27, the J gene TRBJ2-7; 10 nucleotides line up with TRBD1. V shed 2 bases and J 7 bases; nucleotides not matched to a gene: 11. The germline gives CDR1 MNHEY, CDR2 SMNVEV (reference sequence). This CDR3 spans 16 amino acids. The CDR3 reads CASSLTGTGVGGEQYF. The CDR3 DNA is TGTGCCAGCAGTTTAACCGGGACAGGGGTTGGGGGGGAGCAGTACTTC.

CDR3 loop: CASSEGLLGLGDTQYF. The CDR3, as DNA: TGTGCCAGCAGCGAAGGGTTACTAGGGTTGGGAGATACGCAGTATTTT. V gene TRBV7-2 combines with J gene TRBJ2-3; D might be TRBD2 (5 bases). The CDR3 sequence is 16 residues long. V was shortened by 5 bases and J by 5 bases, with 20 bases between the two germline ends. Germline lookup yields CDR1 SGHTA and CDR2 FQGNSA.

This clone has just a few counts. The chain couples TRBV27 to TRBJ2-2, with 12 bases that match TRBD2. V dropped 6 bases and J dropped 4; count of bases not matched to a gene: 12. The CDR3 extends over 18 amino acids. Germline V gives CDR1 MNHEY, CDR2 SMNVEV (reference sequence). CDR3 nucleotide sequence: TGTGCCAGCAGACCGGGACTAGCGGGTAGGATACTCACCGGGGAGCTGTTTTTT. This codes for CASRPGLAGRILTGELFF.

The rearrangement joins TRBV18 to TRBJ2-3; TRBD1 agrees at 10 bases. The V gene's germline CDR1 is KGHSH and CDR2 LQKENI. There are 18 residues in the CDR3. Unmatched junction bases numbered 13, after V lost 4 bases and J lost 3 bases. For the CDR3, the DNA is TGTGCCAGCTCACTGCCTTATAGAGAGGACAGGGGGACAGATACGCAGTATTTT. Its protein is CASSLPYREDRGTDTQYF. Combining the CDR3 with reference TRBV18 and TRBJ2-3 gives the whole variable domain NAGVMQNPRHLVRRRGQEARLRCSPMKGHSHVYWYRQLPEEGLKFMVYLQKENIIDESGMPKERFSAEFPKEGPSILRIQQVVRGDSAAYFCASSLPYREDRGTDTQYFGPGTRLTVL.

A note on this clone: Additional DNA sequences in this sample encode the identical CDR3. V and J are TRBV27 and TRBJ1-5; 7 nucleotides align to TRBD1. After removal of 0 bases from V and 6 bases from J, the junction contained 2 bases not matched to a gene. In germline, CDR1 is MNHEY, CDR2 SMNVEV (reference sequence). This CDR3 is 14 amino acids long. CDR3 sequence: CASSLSRGSQPQHF. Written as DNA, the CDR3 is TGTGCCAGCAGTTTATCCAGGGGGAGTCAGCCCCAGCATTTT.

CDR3 DNA sequence: TGTGCCAGCATGGGCACTTTCCTCACAGATACGCAGTATTTT. It encodes CASMGTFLTDTQYF. This sequence joins TRBV6-5 and TRBJ2-3; D gene ambiguous. The V gene lost 7 bases and the J gene lost 2 bases, with 13 bases spanning the gap. This CDR3 has 14 amino acids. CDR1 and CDR2 (germline): MNHEY, SVGAGI.

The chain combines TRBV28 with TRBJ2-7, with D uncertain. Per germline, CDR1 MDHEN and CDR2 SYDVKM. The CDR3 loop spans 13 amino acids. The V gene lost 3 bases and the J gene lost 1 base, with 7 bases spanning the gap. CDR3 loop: CASSFSRSYEQYF. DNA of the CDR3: TGTGCCAGCAGTTTCTCGAGGTCCTACGAGCAGTACTTC. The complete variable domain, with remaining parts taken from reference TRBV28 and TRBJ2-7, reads DVKVTQSSRYLVKRTGEKVFLECVQDMDHENMFWYRQDPGLGLRLIYFSYDVKMKEKGDIPEGYSVSREKKERFSLILESASTNQTSMYLCASSFSRSYEQYFGPGTRLTVT.

The CDR3, as DNA: TGTGCCAGCAGTTCCTCATCGGGAGGGGGCGCCATAAATGAGCAGTTCTTC. As protein: CASSSSSGGGAINEQFF. The chain combines TRBV25-1 with TRBJ2-1; D perhaps matches TRBD2 (8 bases). The CDR3 runs to 17 residues. The V end was cut by 5 bases, the J end by 7 bases, with 24 bases between. Germline V gene data show CDR1 as MGHDK and CDR2 as SYGVNS.

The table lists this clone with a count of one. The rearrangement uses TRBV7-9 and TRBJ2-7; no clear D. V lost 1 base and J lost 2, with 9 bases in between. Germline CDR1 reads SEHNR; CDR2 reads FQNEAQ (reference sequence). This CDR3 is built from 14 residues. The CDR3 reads CASSLGEVPYEQYF. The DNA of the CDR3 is TGTGCCAGCAGCTTAGGCGAGGTTCCCTACGAGCAGTACTTC. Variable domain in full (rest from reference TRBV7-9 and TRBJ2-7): DTGVSQNPRHKITKRGQNVTFRCDPISEHNRLYWYRQTLGQGPEFLTYFQNEAQLEKSRLLSDRFSAERPKGSFSTLEIQRTEQGDSAMYLCASSLGEVPYEQYFGPGTRLTVT.